Each of the 2 T cell receptor beta chains below was sequenced from the same sample in a study of long-term antiretroviral therapy in people with HIV. Sequencing used immunoSEQ v3.0 at survey level. TCRdb keeps only in-frame clones here, not all; method: immunoSEQ multiplex PCR. The repertoire holds about 27,000 clones, with approximately 78% as singletons. The sample was unsorted PBMCs, taken 2.9 years after starting antiretroviral therapy. The receptors were sampled from a man in his forties or fifties with HIV.

The chain couples TRBV19 to TRBJ2-3; D gene uncertain. Germline assignment: CDR1 LNHDA and CDR2 SQIVND (reference sequence). With 8 bases removed from V and 0 bases from J, the gap between germline ends came to 15 bases. CDR3 length: 15 residues. The CDR3 DNA reads as TGTGCCAGTCGGGCCCCGGCATCAAGCACAGATACGCAGTATTTT. This gives the protein CASRAPASSTDTQYF.

The genes are TRBV6-5 and TRBJ2-2; no reliable D call. CDR3 size: 14 residues. Trimming stripped 3 bases from V and 2 bases from J, with 7 bases between. The V gene's germline CDR1 is MNHEY and CDR2 SVGAGI. The CDR3 sequence is CASSYSPNTGELFF. The CDR3 DNA reads TGTGCCAGCAGTTATAGTCCTAACACCGGGGAGCTGTTTTTT.